This T cell receptor beta chain was sequenced for a study of T cell responses to AZD1222 COVID-19 vaccine. Study-level findings and limits: Baseline serostatus was positive in only a handful of AZD1222 recipients. The study found vaccine-associated CD4 TCRs spanning spike, dominant at 160-218 and 743-854. There were repertoire samples only from the period after the peak T cell response. Donors, mostly white British, included more females; clonal diversity was possibly underestimated.

On this clone: No antigen is known for it.

Generated by immunoSEQ multiplex PCR, the TCRdb table keeps only in-frame clones and is missing some. The sample holds tens of thousands of clones, approximately 90% seen once. The origin of this receptor is an adult who received the AZD1222 COVID-19 vaccine. Sequenced material: peripheral blood, taken 28 days after the second AZD1222 dose.

CDR3 amino acids: CASTPTFGIFIRGEKLFF. DNA for the CDR3: TGTGCCAGCACCCCGACCTTCGGGATCTTTATTAGGGGTGAAAAACTGTTTTTT. This sequence joins TRBV27 and TRBJ1-4; D is possibly TRBD1 (5 bases). CDR1 and CDR2 from the germline V gene are MNHEY and SMNVEV (reference sequence). CDR3 size: 18 residues. Trimming took off 7 bases at V and 7 bases at J, with 28 bases between the two ends.